These 21 T cell receptor beta chains came from one sample sequenced in a study of T cell responses to AZD1222 COVID-19 vaccine. The repertoire was sequenced with immunoSEQ multiplex PCR; TCRdb's copy has only in-frame clones and lacks some. The table shows 75,000 to 100,000 clones, with more than 70% occurring only once. This material consisted of peripheral blood, taken on day 0 of AZD1222 vaccination. The receptors originated from an adult in good health.

The V and J genes are TRBV19 and TRBJ1-5; a possible D gene is TRBD1 (6 bases). This CDR3 has 14 residues. Germline CDR1 LNHDA, CDR2 SQIVND (reference sequence). V shed 2 bases and J shed 7 bases, with 12 bases lying between them. CDR3 in amino acids: CASSILGARQPQHF. The CDR3 DNA reads as TGTGCCAGTAGTATATTGGGGGCCCGACAGCCCCAGCATTTT.

DNA of the CDR3: TGTGCCAGCAGCCTAAGACTTGTCTCTGGAAACACCATATATTTT. As protein: CASSLRLVSGNTIYF. This chain links TRBV6-5 with TRBJ1-3; D is ambiguous. The CDR3 has 15 amino acids. The germline CDR1 and CDR2 sequences are MNHEY and SVGAGI. Trimming pared 6 bases from V and 0 bases from J, leaving 12 bases between.

V gene TRBV27 combines with J gene TRBJ2-3, with D unresolved. CDR1 and CDR2 from the germline V gene are MNHEY and SMNVEV (reference sequence). V shed 3 bases and J shed 2 bases, with 9 bases lying between them. The CDR3 consists of 14 residues. The CDR3 protein is CASSLNLVTDTQYF. The CDR3 nucleotides are TGTGCCAGCAGTTTGAACTTAGTCACAGATACGCAGTATTTT.

V gene TRBV10-3 combines with J gene TRBJ1-1; no definite D call. The CDR3 loop spans 14 amino acids. Between the trimmed V and J ends, which lost 3 bases and 2 bases, there was a span of 10 bases. Looked up from germline, CDR1 is ENHRY and CDR2 is SYGVKD. The DNA of the CDR3 is TGTGCCATCAGTGACGGACGGAAAAACACTGAAGCTTTCTTT. Residues: CAISDGRKNTEAFF.

This rearrangement joins TRBV12-3 or TRBV12-4 to TRBJ2-3; the D is unclear. The CDR3 totals 11 residues. Trimming removed 5 bases at V and 10 bases at J, with 10 bases between. Here the CDR3 reads CASSQEWAQYF. CDR3 nucleotide sequence: TGTGCCAGCAGTCAAGAGTGGGCGCAGTATTTT.

The chain has TRBV19 and TRBJ2-7; D is ambiguous. Trimming cost V 2 bases and J 0 bases, with 8 bases left between them. Germline loops: CDR1 LNHDA, CDR2 SQIVND (reference sequence). The CDR3 consists of 14 residues. The CDR3 DNA follows: TGTGCCAGTAGTATACGAGAGAGCTCCTACGAGCAGTACTTC. It yields the protein CASSIRESSYEQYF.

Comments on this clone: A read error may produce the germline difference seen at one junction end. This chain connects TRBV10-3 to TRBJ1-6; no clear D gene. CDR3 length: 14 amino acids. The germline V gene encodes CDR1 ENHRY and CDR2 SYGVKD. Here the CDR3 DNA reads TGTACCATCAGCCAGGAAGGTTATAATTCACCCCTCCACTTT. Protein: CTISQEGYNSPLHF.

The J gene is TRBJ1-1, the V gene TRBV5-1; 9 bases are a match to TRBD1. The length of the CDR3 is 14 residues. Germline V gives CDR1 SGHRS, CDR2 YFSETQ. Trimming cost V 5 bases and J 1 base; bases outside gene matches: 3. CDR3 amino acids: CASRMTGGNTEAFF. Here the CDR3 DNA reads TGCGCCAGCAGAATGACAGGGGGGAACACTGAAGCTTTCTTT. Using reference TRBV5-1 and TRBJ1-1 for the parts outside the CDR3, the full variable domain is KAGVTQTPRYLIKTRGQQVTLSCSPISGHRSVSWYQQTPGQGLQFLFEYFSETQRNKGNFPGRFSGRQFSNSRSEMNVSTLELGDSALYLCASRMTGGNTEAFFGQGTRLTVV.

The CDR3: CASSSRANGGYGYTF. CDR3 bases: TGCGCCAGCAGCTCCAGGGCAAACGGTGGCTATGGCTACACCTTC. The rearrangement links TRBV4-1 to TRBJ1-2, with a possible D match to TRBD1 (5 bases). Trimming took 5 bases from V and 4 from J, leaving 17 bases between them. Per the germline V gene, CDR1 is MGHRA and CDR2 is YSYEKL. The CDR3 length is 15 residues.

The chain couples TRBV6-5 to TRBJ1-2; 7 bases are a match to TRBD1. The V gene end was trimmed by 4 bases and the J gene end by 0 bases; junction bases not matched to a gene: 8. Germline V gene sequence: CDR1 MNHEY, CDR2 SVGAGI. The CDR3 loop spans 16 amino acids. The CDR3 sequence: CASSSRQGRANYGYTF. The CDR3 DNA is TGTGCCAGCAGTTCCCGACAGGGTCGAGCTAACTATGGCTACACCTTC.

The chain links TRBV6-5 to TRBJ1-1; D perhaps matches TRBD1 (6 bases). The CDR3 spans 15 residues. Germline loops: CDR1 MNHEY, CDR2 SVGAGI. V was clipped by 5 bases and J by 4 bases, with 17 bases between them. CDR3 nucleotide sequence: TGTGCCAGCAGTCCTACTGGACAGAAAGGCACTGAAGCTTTCTTT. It translates to CASSPTGQKGTEAFF.

The rearrangement uses TRBV30 and TRBJ1-2; the D is unclear. The CDR3 covers 14 residues. V was trimmed by 0 bases and J by 6 bases, leaving 14 bases between them. Germline CDR1 and CDR2: GTSNPN and SVGIG (reference sequence). DNA of the CDR3: TGTGCCTGGAGTGTACGAGCAGGATCCCATGGCTACACCTTC. Translated: CAWSVRAGSHGYTF.

The V and J genes are TRBV7-9 and TRBJ2-7; D may be TRBD1 or TRBD2 (5 bases each). Trimming pared 5 bases from V and 0 bases from J, leaving 11 bases between. The CDR3 sequence is 14 residues long. CDR1 and CDR2 from the germline V gene are SEHNR and FQNEAQ (reference sequence). The chain's CDR3 is CASSRPGTSYEQYF. The CDR3 region has the DNA TGTGCCAGCAGCCGGCCAGGGACCTCCTACGAGCAGTACTTC.

CDR3 protein: CASSTLGHIPINYGYTF. The CDR3 nucleotides are TGTGCCAGTAGTACCCTCGGACATATACCTATTAACTATGGCTACACCTTC. The V gene is TRBV19, the J gene TRBJ1-2; D perhaps matches TRBD1 (5 bases). Trimming pared 4 bases from V and 1 base from J, leaving 19 bases between. The V gene's germline CDR1 is LNHDA and CDR2 SQIVND (reference sequence). The CDR3 has 17 amino acids.

This chain joins TRBV3-1 (or the pseudogene TRBV3-2) and TRBJ2-7; TRBD2 might be the D (6 bases). The CDR3 totals 13 residues. Germline lookup yields CDR1 LGHDT and CDR2 YNNKEL (reference sequence). V was cut by 6 bases and J by 0 bases, with 9 bases left in between. CDR3 protein: CASRAGNSYEQYF. The CDR3 coding sequence is TGTGCCAGCAGGGCGGGGAACTCCTACGAGCAGTACTTC.

The genes are TRBV15 and TRBJ2-7, with D uncertain. The CDR3 has 15 amino acids. V lost 0 bases and J 3 bases, leaving 12 bases between the germline ends. Germline CDR1 and CDR2: LNHNV and YYDKDF (reference sequence). CDR3 residues: CATSRDLGGDYEQYF. The CDR3, as DNA: TGTGCCACCAGCAGAGATCTAGGCGGAGACTACGAGCAGTACTTC.

This clone was detected only a few times. V usage is TRBV19 and J usage is TRBJ1-3; no firm D call. Trimming shortened V by 5 bases and J by 0 bases, and 17 bases separated the two germline ends. CDR3 length: 17 residues. Germline assignment: CDR1 LNHDA and CDR2 SQIVND (reference sequence). The CDR3 DNA sequence: TGTGCCAGTAGTCCGCCGAAGGGCACCTTCTCTGGAAACACCATATATTTT. This gives the protein CASSPPKGTFSGNTIYF.

The chain couples TRBV4-1 to TRBJ1-1; D is uncertain. The CDR3 has 14 amino acids. Germline-derived CDR1 and CDR2 are MGHRA and YSYEKL. The V end was cut by 3 bases, the J end by 0 bases, with 8 bases between. The DNA for the CDR3 is TGCGCCAGCAGCCACCAGAGAATGAACACTGAAGCTTTCTTT. It specifies CASSHQRMNTEAFF.

This clone has just one count. The chain couples TRBV23-1 to TRBJ1-5; D call uncertain. TRBV23-1 is labeled an ORF, and its function is uncertain. V was pared by 8 bases and J by 6 bases, with 11 bases between. The CDR3 covers 12 residues. The CDR3 region has the DNA TGCGCCAGCTCCGGGTACCGTCAGCCCCAGCATTTT. The encoded protein is CASSGYRQPQHF.

The J gene is TRBJ1-1, the V gene TRBV11-3; the D gene is possibly TRBD1 (5 bases). The germline V gene has CDR1 SGHNT and CDR2 YENEEA. The ends were cut back, 8 bases at V and 2 bases at J, with 12 bases in the middle. The CDR3 runs 13 residues. The CDR3 DNA sequence: TGTGCCAGCGGGACCGACAGTAACACTGAAGCTTTCTTT. It yields the protein CASGTDSNTEAFF.

This rearrangement joins TRBV19 to TRBJ2-1; 13 bases line up with TRBD2. CDR1 and CDR2 (germline): LNHDA, SQIVND (reference sequence). Unmatched junction bases numbered 6, after V lost 5 bases and J lost 8 bases. The CDR3 sequence is 15 residues long. This CDR3 is CASSPLAGGPHEQFF. The CDR3 DNA reads as TGTGCCAGTAGTCCACTAGCGGGGGGGCCGCATGAGCAGTTCTTC. Supplemented by reference TRBV19 and TRBJ2-1, the full variable domain reads DGGITQSPKYLFRKEGQNVTLSCEQNLNHDAMYWYRQDPGQGLRLIYYSQIVNDFQKGDIAEGYSVSREKKESFPLTVTSAQKNPTAFYLCASSPLAGGPHEQFFGPGTRLTVL.